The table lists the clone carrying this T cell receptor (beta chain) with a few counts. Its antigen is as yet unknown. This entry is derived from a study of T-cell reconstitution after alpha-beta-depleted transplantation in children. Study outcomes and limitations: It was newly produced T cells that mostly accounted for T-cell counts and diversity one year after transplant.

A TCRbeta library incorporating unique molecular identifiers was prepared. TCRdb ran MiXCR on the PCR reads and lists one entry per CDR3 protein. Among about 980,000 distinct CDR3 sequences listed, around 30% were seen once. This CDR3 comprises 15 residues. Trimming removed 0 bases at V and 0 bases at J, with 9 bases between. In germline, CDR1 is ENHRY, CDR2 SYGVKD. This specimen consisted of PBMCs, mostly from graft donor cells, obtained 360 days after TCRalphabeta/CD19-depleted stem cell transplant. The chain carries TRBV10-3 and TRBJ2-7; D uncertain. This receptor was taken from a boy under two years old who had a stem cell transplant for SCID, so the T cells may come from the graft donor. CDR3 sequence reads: CAISESLLGSYEQYF. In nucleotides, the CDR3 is TGTGCCATCAGTGAGTCCCTACTCGGCTCCTACGAGCAGTACTTC.